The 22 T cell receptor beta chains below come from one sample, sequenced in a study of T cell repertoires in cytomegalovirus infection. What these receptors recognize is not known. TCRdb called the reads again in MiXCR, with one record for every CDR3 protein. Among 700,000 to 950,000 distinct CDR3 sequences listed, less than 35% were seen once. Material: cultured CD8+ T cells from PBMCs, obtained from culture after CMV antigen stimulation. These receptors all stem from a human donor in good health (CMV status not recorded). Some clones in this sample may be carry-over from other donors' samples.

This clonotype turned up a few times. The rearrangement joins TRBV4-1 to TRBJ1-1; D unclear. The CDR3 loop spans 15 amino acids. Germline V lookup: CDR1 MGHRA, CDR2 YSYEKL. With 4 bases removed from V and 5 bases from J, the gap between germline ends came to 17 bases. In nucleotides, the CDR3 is TGCGCCAGCAGCCGAGTACAAAAGGGTGGGACTGAAGCTTTCTTT. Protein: CASSRVQKGGTEAFF.

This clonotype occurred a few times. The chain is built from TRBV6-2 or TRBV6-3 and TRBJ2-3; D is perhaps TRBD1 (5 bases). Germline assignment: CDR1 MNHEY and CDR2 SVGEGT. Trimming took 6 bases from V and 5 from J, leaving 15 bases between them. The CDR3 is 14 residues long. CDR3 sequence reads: CASSNEGVEDTQYF. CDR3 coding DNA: TGTGCCAGCAGCAACGAAGGGGTGGAAGATACGCAGTATTTT.

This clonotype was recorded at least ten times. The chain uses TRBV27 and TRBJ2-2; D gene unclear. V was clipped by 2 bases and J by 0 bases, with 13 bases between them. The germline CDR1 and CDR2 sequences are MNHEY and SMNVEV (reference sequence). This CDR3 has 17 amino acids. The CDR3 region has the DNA TGTGCCAGCAGTTTAAAGGGATCCTCTTCGAACACCGGGGAGCTGTTTTTT. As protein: CASSLKGSSSNTGELFF.

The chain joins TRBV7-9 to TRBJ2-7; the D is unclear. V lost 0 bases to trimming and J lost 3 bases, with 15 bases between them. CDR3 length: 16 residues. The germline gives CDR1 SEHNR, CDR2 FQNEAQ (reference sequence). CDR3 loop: CASSLAYPAIVYEQYF. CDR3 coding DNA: TGTGCCAGCAGCTTAGCGTACCCTGCGATAGTCTACGAGCAGTACTTC.

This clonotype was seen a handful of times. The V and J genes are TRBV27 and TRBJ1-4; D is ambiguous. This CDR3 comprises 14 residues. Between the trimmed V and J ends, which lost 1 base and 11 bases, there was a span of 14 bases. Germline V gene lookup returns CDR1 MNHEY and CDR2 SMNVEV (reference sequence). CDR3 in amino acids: CASSLWADMKKLFF. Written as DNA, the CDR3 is TGTGCCAGCAGTTTATGGGCAGATATGAAGAAACTGTTTTTT.

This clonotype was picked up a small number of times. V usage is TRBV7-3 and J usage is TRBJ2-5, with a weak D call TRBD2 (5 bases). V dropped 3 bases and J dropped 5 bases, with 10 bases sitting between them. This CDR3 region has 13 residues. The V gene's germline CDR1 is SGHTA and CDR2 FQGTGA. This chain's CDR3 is CASSLGSSETQYF. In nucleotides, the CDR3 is TGTGCCAGCAGCTTGGGGAGTTCCGAGACCCAGTACTTC.

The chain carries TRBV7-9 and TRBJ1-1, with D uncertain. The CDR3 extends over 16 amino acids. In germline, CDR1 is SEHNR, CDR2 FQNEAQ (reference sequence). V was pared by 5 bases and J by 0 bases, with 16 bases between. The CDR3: CASSIPRTEMNTEAFF. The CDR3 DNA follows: TGTGCCAGCAGCATCCCTAGGACGGAGATGAACACTGAAGCTTTCTTT.

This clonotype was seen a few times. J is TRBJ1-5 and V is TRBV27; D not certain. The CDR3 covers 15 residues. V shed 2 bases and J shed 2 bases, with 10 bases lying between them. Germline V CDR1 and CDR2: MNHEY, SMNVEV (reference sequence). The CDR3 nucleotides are TGTGCCAGCAGTTTACTAGGGAGGCGCAATCAGCCCCAGCATTTT. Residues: CASSLLGRRNQPQHF.

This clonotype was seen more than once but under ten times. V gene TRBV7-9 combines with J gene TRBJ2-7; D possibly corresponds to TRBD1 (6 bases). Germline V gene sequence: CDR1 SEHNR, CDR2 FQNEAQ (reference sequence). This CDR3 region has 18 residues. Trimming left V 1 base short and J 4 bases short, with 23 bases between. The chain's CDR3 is CASSLGPGAAQLWYEQYV. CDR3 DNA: TGTGCCAGCAGCTTAGGCCCAGGGGCCGCTCAGCTGTGGTACGAGCAGTACGTC.

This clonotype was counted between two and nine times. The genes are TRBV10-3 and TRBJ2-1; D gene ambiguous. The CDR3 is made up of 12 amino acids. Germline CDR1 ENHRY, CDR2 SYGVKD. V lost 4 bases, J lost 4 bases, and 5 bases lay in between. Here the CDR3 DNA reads TGTGCCATCAGTGGACAATACAATGAGCAGTTCTTC. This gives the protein CAISGQYNEQFF.

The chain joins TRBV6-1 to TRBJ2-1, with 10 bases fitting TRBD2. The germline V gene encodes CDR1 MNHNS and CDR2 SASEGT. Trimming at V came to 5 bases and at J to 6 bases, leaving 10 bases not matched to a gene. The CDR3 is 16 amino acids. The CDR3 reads CASSMVAGGPINEQFF. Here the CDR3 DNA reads TGTGCCAGCAGTATGGTAGCGGGGGGACCCATCAATGAGCAGTTCTTC.

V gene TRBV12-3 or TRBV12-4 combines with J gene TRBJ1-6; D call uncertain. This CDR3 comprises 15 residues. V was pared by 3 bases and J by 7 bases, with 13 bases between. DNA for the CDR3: TGTGCCAGCAGTTTGGGCAGAACAATCAATTCACCCCTCCACTTT. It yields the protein CASSLGRTINSPLHF.

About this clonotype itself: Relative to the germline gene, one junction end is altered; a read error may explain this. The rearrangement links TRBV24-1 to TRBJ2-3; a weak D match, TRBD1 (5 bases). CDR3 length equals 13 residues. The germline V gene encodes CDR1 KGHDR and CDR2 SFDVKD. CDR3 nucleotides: TGTGCCACCGGTGATTTCGCAGGGCCAACGCAGTATTTT. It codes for CATGDFAGPTQYF.

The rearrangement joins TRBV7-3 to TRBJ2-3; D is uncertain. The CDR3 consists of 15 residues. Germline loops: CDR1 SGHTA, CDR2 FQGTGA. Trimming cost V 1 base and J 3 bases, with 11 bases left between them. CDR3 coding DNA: TGTGCCAGCAGCTTAAACGGGCTAGGGACAGATACGCAGTATTTT. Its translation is CASSLNGLGTDTQYF.

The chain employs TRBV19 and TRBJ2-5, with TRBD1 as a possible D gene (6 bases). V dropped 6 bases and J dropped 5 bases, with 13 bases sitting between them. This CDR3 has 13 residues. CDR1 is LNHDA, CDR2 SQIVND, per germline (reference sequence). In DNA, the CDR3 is TGTGCCAGTAGGATCAGGGGAGAGGAGACCCAGTACTTC. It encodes CASRIRGEETQYF.

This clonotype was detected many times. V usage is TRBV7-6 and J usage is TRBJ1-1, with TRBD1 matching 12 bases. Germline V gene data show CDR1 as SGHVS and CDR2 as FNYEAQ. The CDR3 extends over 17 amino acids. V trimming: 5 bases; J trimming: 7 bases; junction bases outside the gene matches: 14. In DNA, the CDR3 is TGTGCCAGCAGCGGACCGGAGGGACAGGGGGCGCATGTTGAAGCTTTCTTT. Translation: CASSGPEGQGAHVEAFF.

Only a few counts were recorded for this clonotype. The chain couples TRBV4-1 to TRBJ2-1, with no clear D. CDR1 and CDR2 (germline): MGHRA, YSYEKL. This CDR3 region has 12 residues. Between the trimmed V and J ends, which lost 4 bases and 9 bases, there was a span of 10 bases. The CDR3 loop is CASSPDRAEQFF. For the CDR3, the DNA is TGCGCCAGCAGCCCAGATAGGGCTGAGCAGTTCTTC.

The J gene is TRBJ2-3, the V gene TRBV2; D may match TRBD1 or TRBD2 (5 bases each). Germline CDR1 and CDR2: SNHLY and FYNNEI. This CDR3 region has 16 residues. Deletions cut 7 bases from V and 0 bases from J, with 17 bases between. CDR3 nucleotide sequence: TGTGCCAGCACCTCCTCCCGGGACGGGAGCACAGATACGCAGTATTTT. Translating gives CASTSSRDGSTDTQYF.

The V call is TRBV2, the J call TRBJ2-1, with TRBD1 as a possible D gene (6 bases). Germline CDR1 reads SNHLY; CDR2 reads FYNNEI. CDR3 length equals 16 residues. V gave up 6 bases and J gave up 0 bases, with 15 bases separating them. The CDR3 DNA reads TGTGCCAGCAGAGACAGGTCCCTGAGCTCCTACAATGAGCAGTTCTTC. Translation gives CASRDRSLSSYNEQFF.

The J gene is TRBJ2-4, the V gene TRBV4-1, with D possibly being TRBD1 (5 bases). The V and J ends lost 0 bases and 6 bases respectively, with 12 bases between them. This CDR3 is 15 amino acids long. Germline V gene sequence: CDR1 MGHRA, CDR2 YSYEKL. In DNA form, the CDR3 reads TGCGCCAGCAGCCAAGAATTGACAGATTCAAACATTCAGTACTTC. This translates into CASSQELTDSNIQYF.

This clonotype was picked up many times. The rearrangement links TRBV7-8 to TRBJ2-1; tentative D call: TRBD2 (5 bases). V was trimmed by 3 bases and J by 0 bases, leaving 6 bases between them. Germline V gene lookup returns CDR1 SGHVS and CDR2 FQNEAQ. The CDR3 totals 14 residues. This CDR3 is CASSFRGSYNEQFF. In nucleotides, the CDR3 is TGTGCCAGCAGCTTTCGGGGCTCCTACAATGAGCAGTTCTTC.

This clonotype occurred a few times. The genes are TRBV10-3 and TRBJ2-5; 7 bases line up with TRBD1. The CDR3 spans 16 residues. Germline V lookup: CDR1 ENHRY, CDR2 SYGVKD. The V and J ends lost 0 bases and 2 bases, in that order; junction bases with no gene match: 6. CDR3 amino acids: CAISESMGQFQETQYF. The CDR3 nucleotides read TGTGCCATCAGTGAGTCCATGGGACAGTTTCAAGAGACCCAGTACTTC.